This TCR beta chain was observed in a study of CD8 T cells in ankylosing spondylitis. TCRdb re-called the 5' RACE reads with MiXCR, one entry per CDR3 protein. The sample shows about 460,000 distinct CDR3 sequences, approximately 5.3% of them seen only once. Points from the study as a whole: A TCR beta motif made of under 10 highly homologous variants seemed typical of ankylosing spondylitis blood.

Germline CDR1 is SGHRS and CDR2 is YFSETQ. The CDR3 extends over 14 amino acids. Trimming shortened V by 4 bases and J by 3 bases, and 13 bases separated the two germline ends. This clonotype was counted ten times or more. The antigen is unknown. Sequencing was performed on blood, either unsorted or a sorted T cell fraction (not recorded which). The rearrangement links TRBV5-1 to TRBJ1-1; TRBD1 is a possible D gene (5 bases). This TCR was sampled from a male donor with ankylosing spondylitis. CDR3 loop: CASSTNFRDTEAFF. CDR3 nucleotides: TGCGCCAGCAGCACCAATTTCAGGGACACTGAAGCTTTCTTT.